Below, 27 T cell receptor beta chains from the same sample are listed, as sequenced in a study of cytomegalovirus exposure and HLA in healthy donors. Both 60 Vbeta primers and 13 Jbeta primers went into the PCR. TCRdb's table, derived via immunoSEQ multiplex PCR, lists solely in-frame clones and lacks some. The sample records some 150,000 clones, more than 60% being singletons. Sequenced input: PBMCs. The origin of the receptors is a female donor in good health and CMV-seronegative.

Here the CDR3 reads CASSSGLAEYNEQFF. DNA of the CDR3: TGTGCCAGCAGTAGCGGACTAGCGGAATACAATGAGCAGTTCTTC. The J gene is TRBJ2-1, the V gene TRBV2, with 10 nucleotides matching TRBD2. The CDR3 sequence is 15 residues long. The J segment lost 4 bases and the V segment lost 5 bases, leaving 5 bases of the junction unmatched. Looked up from germline, CDR1 is SNHLY and CDR2 is FYNNEI.

The chain uses TRBV30 and TRBJ2-3; no definite D call. From germline, CDR1 is GTSNPN and CDR2 SVGIG (reference sequence). The CDR3 is 12 residues long. Trimming pared 3 bases from V and 5 bases from J, leaving 9 bases between. The CDR3: CAWRASGDTQYF. CDR3 in DNA: TGTGCCTGGAGAGCGAGTGGAGATACGCAGTATTTT.

The chain recombines TRBV27 with TRBJ2-1; 9 bases fit TRBD1. CDR1 is MNHEY and CDR2 is SMNVEV in the germline V gene (reference sequence). This CDR3 comprises 15 residues. V gave up 2 bases and J gave up 2 bases; unmatched junction bases: 1. The CDR3 loop is CASSLRDRAYNEQFF. The CDR3 region has the DNA TGTGCCAGCAGTTTAAGGGACAGGGCCTACAATGAGCAGTTCTTC.

V gene TRBV7-2 combines with J gene TRBJ1-2; TRBD1 is a possible D gene (6 bases). This CDR3 is 17 amino acids long. Germline CDR1 reads SGHTA; CDR2 reads FQGNSA. V lost 0 bases and J lost 1, with 15 bases in between. The CDR3 region is CASSLAAGGAGNYGYTF. The CDR3 DNA is TGTGCCAGCAGCTTAGCGGCGGGGGGGGCTGGTAACTATGGCTACACCTTC.

This clone was observed once. In DNA form, the CDR3 reads TGTGCCACTGGGGGCGAGGGTGGCTACACCTTC. Amino acids: CATGGEGGYTF. This chain links TRBV28 with TRBJ1-2, with D possibly matching TRBD1 (6 bases). The length of the CDR3 is 11 residues. V was trimmed by 10 bases and J by 7 bases, leaving 13 bases between them. Germline V lookup: CDR1 MDHEN, CDR2 SYDVKM.

The rearrangement joins TRBV9 to TRBJ2-1; 7 bases are shared with TRBD2. V was pared by 0 bases and J by 6 bases, with 9 bases of the junction left unmatched. The CDR3 covers 16 residues. The germline V gene encodes CDR1 SGDLS and CDR2 YYNGEE. The CDR3 loop reads CASSVDRTSLCNEQFF. DNA of the CDR3: TGTGCCAGCAGCGTAGATCGGACTAGTCTCTGCAATGAGCAGTTCTTC.

The V and J genes are TRBV5-6 and TRBJ2-7, with 9 bases that match TRBD1. Germline V gene data show CDR1 as SGHDT and CDR2 as YYEEEE. The trim removed 4 bases at V and 5 bases at J, leaving 13 bases unmatched. The CDR3 has 16 amino acids. The CDR3 is CASSRAGQGRFDEQYF. The CDR3 nucleotides are TGTGCCAGCAGCCGCGCCGGACAGGGGAGATTTGACGAGCAGTACTTC.

This clone occurred a few times. The chain combines TRBV28 with TRBJ1-4; tentative D call: TRBD1 (5 bases). The ends were cut back, 5 bases at V and 8 bases at J, with 12 bases in the middle. From germline, CDR1 is MDHEN and CDR2 SYDVKM. The CDR3 sequence is 13 residues long. The CDR3 coding sequence is TGTGCCAGCAGTCTAGGGGTTGAAGAAAAACTGTTTTTT. Protein product: CASSLGVEEKLFF.

The chain couples TRBV5-5 to TRBJ2-7; TRBD1 agrees at 7 bases. Germline V gene data show CDR1 as SGHKS and CDR2 as YYEKEE (reference sequence). After removal of 5 bases from V and 2 bases from J, the junction contained 7 bases not matched to a gene. The CDR3 length is 14 residues. This CDR3 is CASSFPGQPYEQYF. The CDR3, as DNA: TGTGCCAGCAGTTTTCCGGGACAGCCCTACGAGCAGTACTTC.

Here the CDR3 reads CASSPGTSGYEQYF. DNA of the CDR3: TGTGCCAGCTCACCGGGGACTAGCGGCTACGAGCAGTACTTC. V usage is TRBV18 and J usage is TRBJ2-7; 11 bases match TRBD2. Trimming removed 3 bases from V and 3 bases from J; junction bases left unmatched: 1. The CDR3 covers 14 residues. Germline lookup yields CDR1 KGHSH and CDR2 LQKENI.

In its sample, this clone was seen once. V is TRBV11-2 and J is TRBJ1-6; maybe TRBD1 (6 bases). V lost 3 bases and J lost 7, with 10 bases in between. CDR1 is SGHAT and CDR2 is FQNNGV in the germline V gene. This CDR3 has 14 amino acids. The CDR3 sequence is CASSFGQRNSPLHF. CDR3 bases: TGTGCCAGCAGCTTCGGACAGAGGAATTCACCCCTCCACTTT.

This clone was recorded a few times. V and J are TRBV10-2 and TRBJ2-7; 7 bases are a match to TRBD2. From germline, CDR1 is WSHSY and CDR2 SAAADI. The V and J ends lost 6 bases and 6 bases, in that order; junction bases with no gene match: 2. CDR3 size: 11 residues. In DNA, the CDR3 is TGCGCCAGCAGGGAGCGGGGCGAGCAGTACTTC. This translates into CASRERGEQYF.

This rearrangement joins TRBV6-1 to TRBJ2-3; D is uncertain. CDR1 and CDR2 from the germline V gene are MNHNS and SASEGT. V dropped 4 bases and J dropped 1 base, with 9 bases sitting between them. The CDR3 sequence is 14 residues long. This CDR3 is CASSVFPGTDTQYF. For the CDR3, the DNA is TGTGCCAGCAGTGTTTTCCCGGGCACAGATACGCAGTATTTT.

J is TRBJ2-5 and V is TRBV5-4; D is possibly TRBD1 (6 bases). The germline V and J ends were trimmed by 0 bases and 1 base, with 13 bases remaining between them. The CDR3 is made up of 16 amino acids. Looked up from germline, CDR1 is SGHNT and CDR2 is YYREEE (reference sequence). CDR3 sequence: CASSLEGVRSQETQYF. CDR3 nucleotides: TGTGCCAGCAGCTTGGAGGGGGTTAGGTCCCAAGAGACCCAGTACTTC.

In its sample, this clone was seen a few times. The rearrangement links TRBV6-5 to TRBJ1-2; D gene uncertain. The V and J ends lost 4 bases and 0 bases respectively, with 12 bases between them. The CDR3 runs 15 residues. Looked up from germline, CDR1 is MNHEY and CDR2 is SVGAGI. Here the CDR3 DNA reads TGTGCCAGCAGTTTCGCAGGCCCTGCTAACTATGGCTACACCTTC. Its translation: CASSFAGPANYGYTF.

This chain links TRBV20-1 with TRBJ1-1; D perhaps matches TRBD1 (6 bases). Trimming pared 6 bases from V and 10 bases from J, leaving 15 bases between. Germline V gives CDR1 DFQATT, CDR2 SNEGSKA (reference sequence). The CDR3 is made up of 11 amino acids. The CDR3 sequence is CSAAQGQGAFF. CDR3 nucleotide sequence: TGCAGTGCCGCACAGGGCCAGGGAGCTTTCTTT.

The chain couples TRBV14 to TRBJ2-1; maybe TRBD2 (6 bases). V dropped 2 bases and J dropped 4 bases, with 12 bases sitting between them. CDR1 SGHDN and CDR2 FVKESK come from the germline V gene. The CDR3 totals 15 residues. Here the CDR3 reads CASSQQVGTYNEQFF. CDR3 DNA sequence: TGTGCCAGCAGCCAACAAGTCGGGACTTACAATGAGCAGTTCTTC.

The chain links TRBV29-1 to TRBJ1-1; maybe TRBD1 (6 bases). From germline, CDR1 is SQVTM and CDR2 ANQGSEA. CDR3 size: 13 residues. V gave up 4 bases and J gave up 5 bases, with 14 bases separating them. The CDR3 region has the DNA TGCAGCGTTGGTGTGGGGGCTGGGACTGAAGCTTTCTTT. Amino acid sequence: CSVGVGAGTEAFF. Full variable domain (outside the CDR3, taken from reference TRBV29-1 and TRBJ1-1): SAVISQKPSRDICQRGTSLTIQCQVDSQVTMMFWYRQQPGQSLTLIATANQGSEATYESGFVIDKFPISRPNLTFSTLTVSNMSPEDSSIYLCSVGVGAGTEAFFGQGTRLTVV.

J is TRBJ1-1 and V is TRBV5-8; no definite D call. CDR3 size: 12 residues. Germline V lookup: CDR1 SGHTS, CDR2 YDEGEE. V lost 2 bases, J lost 7 bases, and 9 bases lay in between. This CDR3 is CASSFEGDEAFF. CDR3 sequence (DNA): TGTGCCAGCAGCTTTGAGGGAGATGAAGCTTTCTTT.

The V gene is TRBV9, the J gene TRBJ2-3, with a tentative D call TRBD2 (5 bases). CDR3 length: 16 residues. V lost 0 bases to trimming and J lost 0 bases, with 11 bases between them. Germline values: CDR1 SGDLS, CDR2 YYNGEE. The CDR3 bases are TGTGCCAGCAGCGTAGCCGGGGTCCCTAGCACAGATACGCAGTATTTT. Encoded protein: CASSVAGVPSTDTQYF.

This clone has a single count. The J gene is TRBJ1-1, the V gene TRBV9, with TRBD1 as a possible D gene (5 bases). The CDR3 runs to 13 residues. Germline CDR1 is SGDLS and CDR2 is YYNGEE. V was cut by 0 bases and J by 3 bases, with 6 bases left in between. The CDR3 sequence is CASSVVGDTEAFF. The CDR3 bases are TGTGCCAGCAGCGTAGTAGGGGACACTGAAGCTTTCTTT.

This clone was counted a few times. The chain combines TRBV29-1 with TRBJ2-4; D not certain. The V end lost 4 bases, the J end lost 0 bases, and 10 bases lay between the germline ends. The germline V gene has CDR1 SQVTM and CDR2 ANQGSEA. The CDR3 length is 14 residues. CDR3 loop: CSVVMSVAKNIQYF. The CDR3 bases are TGCAGCGTTGTTATGTCGGTAGCCAAAAACATTCAGTACTTC.

The rearrangement joins TRBV28 to TRBJ1-2; D may be TRBD1 (6 bases). Germline V gives CDR1 MDHEN, CDR2 SYDVKM. The V end was cut by 5 bases, the J end by 4 bases, with 14 bases between. The length of the CDR3 is 14 residues. CDR3 sequence: CASSPLGGLYGYTF. In DNA form, the CDR3 reads TGTGCCAGCAGTCCGCTAGGGGGTCTCTATGGCTACACCTTC.

The chain couples TRBV5-1 to TRBJ2-5; TRBD1 matches at 8 bases. J lost 5 bases, V lost 4 bases, and 4 bases had no gene match. CDR3 size: 13 residues. Germline lookup yields CDR1 SGHRS and CDR2 YFSETQ. The CDR3 sequence is CASSAGDRETQYF. The CDR3 DNA follows: TGCGCCAGCAGCGCTGGGGACAGGGAGACCCAGTACTTC.

The sample holds a few counts of this clone. V is TRBV9 and J is TRBJ2-5; TRBD2 matches 8 bases. V trimming: 5 bases; J trimming: 5 bases; junction bases outside the gene matches: 5. This CDR3 is built from 13 residues. Germline loops: CDR1 SGDLS, CDR2 YYNGEE. The CDR3 DNA follows: TGTGCCAGCAGACCAGCGGGAGTGGAGACCCAGTACTTC. This translates into CASRPAGVETQYF.

The sample holds one count of this clone. J is TRBJ1-2 and V is TRBV27, with a tentative D call TRBD1 (6 bases). From germline, CDR1 is MNHEY and CDR2 SMNVEV (reference sequence). This CDR3 is built from 14 residues. Deletions cut 3 bases from V and 8 bases from J, with 16 bases between. CDR3 DNA sequence: TGTGCCAGCAGTTTGGCGGGGGGCTTGGGCGGCTACACCTTC. Its protein product is CASSLAGGLGGYTF.

The V call is TRBV5-1, the J call TRBJ1-2; 8 positions agree with TRBD1. V was pared by 4 bases and J by 7 bases, with 12 bases of the junction left unmatched. The CDR3 has 15 amino acids. Germline values: CDR1 SGHRS, CDR2 YFSETQ. CDR3 amino acids: CASSQTGEGFGGYTF. The CDR3 DNA reads TGCGCCAGCAGCCAGACAGGGGAGGGTTTTGGTGGCTACACCTTC. Variable domain in full (rest from reference TRBV5-1 and TRBJ1-2): KAGVTQTPRYLIKTRGQQVTLSCSPISGHRSVSWYQQTPGQGLQFLFEYFSETQRNKGNFPGRFSGRQFSNSRSEMNVSTLELGDSALYLCASSQTGEGFGGYTFGSGTRLTVV.